This T cell receptor (beta chain) originates from a study of regulatory T cells in long-lasting Graves disease. With iRepertoire HTBI primers and Arm-PCR of CDR3 regions, TCR beta libraries were built. TCRdb redid the calling of the multiplex PCR reads with MiXCR, one entry per CDR3 protein. The top ten hold about an eighth of the sample, which has 200,000 to 250,000 distinct CDR3 sequences, around 20% seen once. Time point given: newly diagnosed GD, antithyroid drugs for less than 3 months. The TCR library used RNA extracted from PBMCs. This clonotype was observed at least ten times. This CDR3 is 13 amino acids long. V was cut by 7 bases and J by 2 bases, with 14 bases left in between. The V gene's germline CDR1 is GTSNPN and CDR2 SVGIG (reference sequence). The same data also contributed to another study, on T cells in Graves' hyperthyroidism and ophthalmopathy. Turning to that study: Most thyroid-expanded clonotypes above 0.001 were also found in blood.

The sequence came from a woman aged 25 to 39 with Graves disease. Here the sequenced sample was peripheral blood mononuclear cells (PBMCs), taken at new diagnosis, from a patient treated with antithyroid drugs. V gene TRBV30 combines with J gene TRBJ1-2; tentative D call: TRBD1 (6 bases). CDR3 in DNA: TGTGCCTTTCTACAGGGAGCGAACTATGGCTACACCTTC. It yields the protein CAFLQGANYGYTF.